This T cell receptor (beta chain) was found in a study of OX40 agonist ivuxolimab in advanced cancers. About the research overall: Patients received ivuxolimab, an agonistic anti-OX40 (CD134) antibody. The group had a mean age of approximately 60 years, ranged from 23 to 79, and was 75% to 85% male.

The count of this clone is one. Its antigen is unknown. Germline values: CDR1 MNHEY, CDR2 SVGAGI. V was trimmed by 6 bases and J by 6 bases, leaving 17 bases between them. CDR3 length: 15 amino acids. Findings and limits, study-wide: Averaging showed that CD8+ T cells had more expanded clones than CD4+ did. Some nonresponders additionally presented with little normalized T-cell clonal expansion.

Profiling relied on immunoSEQ multiplex PCR, and the TCRdb table lists in-frame clones only, not all of them. The repertoire holds 25,000 to 35,000 clones, with around four fifths as singletons. The source of this sequence is an adult with an advanced solid tumor such as melanoma, head and neck, liver or kidney cancer. The specimen comprised CD4+ or CD8+ T cells sorted from blood, sampled in a trial of the OX40 agonist ivuxolimab. The chain recombines TRBV6-5 with TRBJ2-2, with D tentatively TRBD1 (6 bases). The CDR3 reads CASRIPGTSPGELFF. The CDR3 nucleotides read TGTGCCAGCAGAATACCCGGGACAAGTCCCGGGGAGCTGTTTTTT.